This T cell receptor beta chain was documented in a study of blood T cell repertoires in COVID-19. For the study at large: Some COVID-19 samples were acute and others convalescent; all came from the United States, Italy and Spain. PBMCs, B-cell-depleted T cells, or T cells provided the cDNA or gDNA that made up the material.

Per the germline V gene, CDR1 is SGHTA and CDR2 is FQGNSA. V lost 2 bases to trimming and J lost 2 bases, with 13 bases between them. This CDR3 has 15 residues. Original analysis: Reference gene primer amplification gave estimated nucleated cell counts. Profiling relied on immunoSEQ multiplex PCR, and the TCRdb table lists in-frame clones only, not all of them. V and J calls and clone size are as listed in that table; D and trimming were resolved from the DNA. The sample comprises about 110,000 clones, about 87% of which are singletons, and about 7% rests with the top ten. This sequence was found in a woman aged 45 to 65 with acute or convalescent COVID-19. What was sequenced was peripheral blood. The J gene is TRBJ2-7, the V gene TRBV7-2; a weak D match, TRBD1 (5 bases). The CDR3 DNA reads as TGTGCCAGCAGCTTACACGGACAAACGACCTACGAGCAGTACTTC. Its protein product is CASSLHGQTTYEQYF.